This TCR beta chain derives from a study of human T cells and chemical hapten exposure. This clonotype was seen at least ten times. In germline, CDR1 is MDHEN, CDR2 SYDVKM. The germline V and J ends were trimmed by 3 bases and 4 bases, with 7 bases remaining between them. The CDR3 sequence is 12 residues long. Time point given: patch test 1, 2 weeks after DPC sensitization. As to treatment: therapeutic diphenylcyclopropenone sensitization with weekly scalp DPC. Donors were 18 to 70-year-old alopecia patients suitable for DPC. Total RNA was extracted from unfractionated whole blood. Original data processing: Per-sample TCR counts ranged from about 23,224 to 750,000, median around 88,000. MiXCR, run by TCRdb on the RACE reads, gives a single entry per CDR3 protein. It is TCRdb's table, rather than the study itself, that gives the V and J calls and clone size. This table holds about 82,000 distinct CDR3 sequences, around 11% found once.

The specimen was whole blood, collected in connection with sensitization to the hapten diphenylcyclopropenone (DPC). The chain combines TRBV28 with TRBJ2-7; D perhaps matches TRBD2 (6 bases). The sequence was collected from a woman aged 50 to 65 with alopecia areata. Some clones in this sample may be carry-over from other donors' samples. CDR3 in amino acids: CASSLGGYEQYF. Written as DNA, the CDR3 is TGTGCCAGCAGTTTGGGGGGTTACGAGCAGTACTTC.